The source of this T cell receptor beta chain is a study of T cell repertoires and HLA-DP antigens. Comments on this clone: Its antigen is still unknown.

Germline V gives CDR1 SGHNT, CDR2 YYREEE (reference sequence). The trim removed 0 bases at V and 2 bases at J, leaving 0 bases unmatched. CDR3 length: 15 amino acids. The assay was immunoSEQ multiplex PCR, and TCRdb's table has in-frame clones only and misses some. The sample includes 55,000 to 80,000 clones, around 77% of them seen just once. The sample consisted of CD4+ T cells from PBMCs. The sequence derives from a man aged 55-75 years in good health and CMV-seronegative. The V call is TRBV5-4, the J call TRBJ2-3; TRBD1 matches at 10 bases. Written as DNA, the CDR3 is TGTGCCAGCAGCTTGGGACAGGGGGCCACAGATACGCAGTATTTT. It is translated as CASSLGQGATDTQYF.